A selection of T cell receptor beta chains follows, all from one sample in a study of T cells in Graves' hyperthyroidism and ophthalmopathy. TCRdb called the multiplex PCR reads again in MiXCR, with one record for every CDR3 protein. The sample shows around 390,000 distinct CDR3 sequences, about 15% of them seen only once. Sequenced input: blood. The receptors here all came from a woman aged 25-40 years with Graves' ophthalmopathy. Both conserved end residues are part of each CDR3. D genes are given only for firm matches. Only some rows state a clone size, as once, few, many or a class for expanded clones.

v_call	d_call	j_call	clone_size	cdr3_aa	cdr3_nt
TRBV7-9	-	TRBJ1-1	many	CASSLLADTEAFF	TGTGCCAGCAGTTTACTAGCCGACACTGAAGCTTTCTTT
TRBV5-4	-	TRBJ2-2	-	CASSPDITSNTGELFF	TGTGCCAGCAGCCCAGACATAACGTCCAACACCGGGGAGCTGTTTTTT
TRBV28	-	TRBJ2-3	many	CASSPLGPESDTQYF	TGTGCCAGCAGCCCCCTGGGGCCCGAGTCAGATACGCAGTATTTT
TRBV11-2	TRBD1	TRBJ1-1	many	CVSSSLPRGKNTEAFF	TGTGTCAGCAGCTCGTTGCCCAGGGGGAAGAACACTGAAGCTTTCTTT
TRBV19	TRBD1	TRBJ1-2	many	CASKQGQDYGYTF	TGTGCCAGTAAGCAGGGACAGGACTATGGCTACACCTTC
TRBV7-9	-	TRBJ2-7	many	CASSLVYHEQYF	TGTGCCAGCAGCTTAGTATATCACGAGCAGTACTTC
TRBV10-3	TRBD2	TRBJ2-1	many	CAISETTSGGDSSYNEQFF	TGTGCCATCAGTGAGACGACTAGCGGGGGCGATAGCTCCTACAATGAGCAGTTCTTC
TRBV4-1	-	TRBJ1-4	many	CASSQDGTGRDEKLFF	TGCGCCAGCAGCCAAGATGGCACAGGCCGGGATGAAAAACTGTTTTTT
TRBV6-1	-	TRBJ2-1	many	CASSEGRADEQFF	TGTGCCAGCAGTGAGGGACGGGCGGATGAGCAGTTCTTC
TRBV28	TRBD1	TRBJ2-2	many	CASSDRDRGLTGELFF	TGTGCCAGCAGTGACCGGGACAGGGGTTTGACCGGGGAGCTGTTTTTT
TRBV7-9	TRBD1	TRBJ1-1	-	CASSLGTGQGRNTEAFF	TGTGCCAGCAGCTTAGGGACTGGACAGGGAAGGAACACTGAAGCTTTCTTT
TRBV12-5	-	TRBJ2-7	-	CASGLEGYEQYF	TGTGCTAGTGGTTTGGAGGGCTACGAGCAGTACTTC
TRBV7-2	-	TRBJ2-5	many	CASCLSAVIGETQYF	TGTGCCAGCTGCTTGAGCGCAGTAATCGGGGAGACCCAGTACTTC
TRBV4-2	TRBD1	TRBJ1-2	many	CASSQLRDSNYGYTF	TGTGCCAGCAGCCAACTCCGGGACAGTAACTATGGCTACACCTTC
TRBV13	TRBD1	TRBJ1-6	many	CASSSTGQGGSPLHF	TGTGCCAGCAGCTCGACGGGACAGGGCGGTTCACCCCTCCACTTT
TRBV28	TRBD1	TRBJ1-2	many	CASSRISGTVSFDGYTF	TGTGCCAGCAGTCGAATCTCGGGGACAGTCTCTTTCGACGGCTACACCTTC
TRBV9	-	TRBJ2-6	few	CASSVKGGANVLTF	TGTGCCAGCAGCGTAAAGGGTGGGGCCAACGTCCTGACTTTC
TRBV6-1	-	TRBJ1-1	-	CASSESLNTEAFF	TGTGCCAGCAGTGAAAGCCTGAACACTGAAGCTTTCTTT
TRBV20-1	TRBD2	TRBJ2-7	-	CSARGSGTSGGYEQYF	TGCAGTGCTAGAGGCTCCGGGACTAGCGGGGGGTACGAGCAGTACTTC
TRBV10-3	-	TRBJ2-1	-	CAITLMKQFF	TGTGCCATCACCCTAATGAAGCAGTTCTTC
TRBV2	TRBD2	TRBJ2-5	many	CASRGRVETQYF	TGTGCCAGCAGGGGGAGGGTGGAGACCCAGTACTTC
TRBV28	-	TRBJ2-1	many	CASSLLYNEQFF	TGTGCCAGCAGTTTACTTTACAATGAGCAGTTCTTC
TRBV28	TRBD1	TRBJ1-2	many	CASRRQGMDYGYTF	TGTGCCAGCCGGAGACAGGGGATGGACTATGGCTACACCTTC
TRBV29-1	-	TRBJ1-4	few	CSVEPVKNEKLFF	TGCAGCGTTGAGCCTGTGAAGAATGAAAAACTGTTTTTT
TRBV20-1	TRBD2	TRBJ2-5	many	CSATGTSGGAVQETQYF	TGCAGTGCTACCGGGACTAGCGGGGGGGCGGTCCAAGAGACCCAGTACTTC
TRBV27	-	TRBJ2-7	-	CASSFGGTGELYF	TGTGCCAGCAGTTTTGGGGGGACCGGGGAGCTGTACTTC
TRBV29-1	TRBD1	TRBJ1-1	-	CGVEDVGQVNTEAFF	TGCGGCGTTGAAGATGTAGGACAGGTGAACACTGAAGCTTTCTTT
TRBV2	TRBD1	TRBJ2-7	many	CASSLTGTVSYEQYF	TGTGCCAGCAGTCTCACCGGGACAGTCTCCTACGAGCAGTACTTC
TRBV2	-	TRBJ1-2	many	CASQGRPNYGYTF	TGTGCCAGCCAAGGACGGCCTAACTATGGCTACACCTTC
TRBV12-3/TRBV12-4	TRBD1	TRBJ1-1	-	CASSIPQGADTEAFF	TGTGCCAGCAGTATCCCACAGGGGGCTGACACTGAAGCTTTCTTT
TRBV11-2	TRBD2	TRBJ2-7	many	CASSLGAAGGYEQYF	TGTGCCAGCAGCTTAGGAGCAGCGGGGGGGTACGAGCAGTACTTC
TRBV11-3	-	TRBJ2-1	many	CASSDPRQSNEQFF	TGTGCCAGCAGCGACCCCCGCCAGAGCAATGAGCAGTTCTTC
TRBV14	TRBD2	TRBJ2-1	-	CASSSGLAGWGGEQFF	TGTGCCAGCAGCTCGGGACTAGCGGGGTGGGGCGGTGAGCAGTTCTTC
TRBV12-5	-	TRBJ1-6	many	CASGTLRDGFNSPLHF	TGTGCTAGTGGGACATTGAGGGACGGATTTAATTCACCCCTCCACTTT
TRBV11-3	-	TRBJ2-1	many	CASTSVGGSYNEQFF	TGTGCCAGCACCTCTGTGGGGGGCTCCTACAATGAGCAGTTCTTC
TRBV19	-	TRBJ1-5	-	CASRGTAFYSNQPQHF	TGTGCCAGTAGAGGAACAGCCTTCTATAGCAATCAGCCCCAGCATTTT
TRBV3-1	-	TRBJ2-5	-	CASSHWVSGQETQYF	TGTGCCAGCAGCCATTGGGTCTCGGGTCAAGAGACCCAGTACTTC
TRBV10-3	TRBD1	TRBJ2-3	many	CASKQGARDTQYF	TGTGCCAGCAAACAGGGGGCCCGCGATACGCAGTATTTT
TRBV6-1	-	TRBJ1-2	many	CASSEPILRVHKLYGYTF	TGTGCCAGCAGTGAGCCAATACTCCGGGTCCACAAGCTGTATGGCTACACCTTC
TRBV28	-	TRBJ2-1	many	CASTHRDGAATYNEQFF	TGTGCCAGCACCCATAGGGATGGGGCTGCTACCTACAATGAGCAGTTCTTC
TRBV19	-	TRBJ1-5	many	CASTRGQTIQPQHF	TGTGCCAGTACTCGCGGACAGACAATTCAGCCCCAGCATTTT
TRBV29-1	TRBD2	TRBJ2-1	few	CSAIGGGQFF	TGCAGCGCCATTGGGGGGGGTCAGTTCTTC
TRBV20-1	TRBD2	TRBJ2-1	many	CSARDEIAGVLEQFF	TGCAGTGCTAGAGATGAGATAGCGGGGGTGTTGGAGCAGTTCTTC
TRBV12-5	-	TRBJ1-5	many	CASGSRGCCNQPQHF	TGTGCTAGTGGTTCCCGGGGCTGTTGCAATCAGCCCCAGCATTTT
TRBV6-1	TRBD1	TRBJ1-3	-	CASSEIGTATGNTIYF	TGTGCCAGCAGTGAAATCGGGACAGCAACTGGAAACACCATATATTTT
TRBV5-1	TRBD1	TRBJ1-3	many	CASSSGTGFRDTIYF	TGCGCCAGCAGCTCAGGGACAGGTTTTCGAGACACCATATATTTT
TRBV19	-	TRBJ1-1	-	CASTPTRRNTEAFF	TGTGCCAGTACACCAACTAGAAGGAACACTGAAGCTTTCTTT
TRBV6-1	-	TRBJ2-7	-	CASSHTGPGQMTLYEQYF	TGTGCCAGCAGTCACACTGGACCGGGACAAATGACCCTCTACGAGCAGTACTTC